Listed here are 13 T cell receptor beta chains from one sample, sequenced in a study of T cells in Graves' hyperthyroidism and ophthalmopathy. Amplified regions were TCR beta CDR3 sequences from RNA transcripts. HTBI primers were used for first-round RT-PCR of the TCR CDR3. TCRdb reprocessed the multiplex PCR reads with MiXCR, giving one entry per CDR3 protein. The table includes 250,000 to 350,000 distinct CDR3 sequences, over 15% detected once. Sequenced sample: blood. Source of these receptors: a woman aged 60-75 years with Graves' ophthalmopathy.

The sample holds a few counts of this clonotype. The V gene is TRBV12-3 or TRBV12-4, the J gene TRBJ2-2, with 10 positions matching TRBD2. V shed 6 bases, J shed 5 bases, and the junction held 6 bases outside the gene matches. This CDR3 contains 15 residues. CDR3 region: CASRRLAGETGELFF. CDR3 bases: TGTGCCAGCAGACGCCTAGCGGGAGAGACCGGGGAGCTGTTTTTT.

This clonotype was recorded at least ten times. The chain is built from TRBV5-4 and TRBJ1-2, with TRBD1 matching 7 bases. Per the germline V gene, CDR1 is SGHNT and CDR2 is YYREEE (reference sequence). Germline trimming cut 0 bases from V and 8 bases from J; bases unmatched to any gene: 7. CDR3 size: 14 residues. CDR3 amino acids: CASSLVTGNKGYTF. Here the CDR3 DNA reads TGTGCCAGCAGCTTGGTGACAGGGAATAAAGGCTACACCTTC. The full variable domain, its missing parts supplied by reference TRBV5-4 and TRBJ1-2, is ETGVTQSPTHLIKTRGQQVTLRCSSQSGHNTVSWYQQALGQGPQFIFQYYREEENGRGNFPPRFSGLQFPNYSSELNVNALELDDSALYLCASSLVTGNKGYTFGSGTRLTVV.

This sequence joins TRBV3-1 and TRBJ1-2; D is ambiguous. CDR1 is LGHDT, CDR2 YNNKEL, per germline (reference sequence). Trimming took off 1 base at V and 10 bases at J, with 7 bases between the two ends. This CDR3 is built from 11 residues. In nucleotides, the CDR3 is TGTGCCAGCAGCCAAGTCGGGGACTACACCTTC. It is translated as CASSQVGDYTF.

This clonotype turned up a few times. This chain links TRBV6-1 with TRBJ1-5, with TRBD1 matching over 9 bases. The germline CDR1 and CDR2 sequences are MNHNS and SASEGT. This CDR3 spans 15 amino acids. V dropped 6 bases and J dropped 4; count of bases not matched to a gene: 7. The CDR3 is CASRETTGGNQPQHF. In DNA, the CDR3 is TGTGCCAGCAGGGAGACGACAGGGGGAAATCAGCCCCAGCATTTT.

The chain links TRBV27 to TRBJ1-5; 7 bases line up with TRBD1. The trim removed 2 bases at V and 5 bases at J, leaving 3 bases unmatched. The CDR3 is made up of 14 amino acids. CDR1 MNHEY and CDR2 SMNVEV come from the germline V gene (reference sequence). The CDR3 nucleotides read TGTGCCAGCAGTTTACAGACAGGGTATCAGCCCCAGCATTTT. Its translation: CASSLQTGYQPQHF.

This clonotype was seen repeatedly, ten times or more. The chain employs TRBV6-5 and TRBJ2-1; D uncertain. From germline, CDR1 is MNHEY and CDR2 SVGAGI. The CDR3 is made up of 12 amino acids. Trimming cost V 4 bases and J 12 bases, with 13 bases left between them. The CDR3 reads CASSSLGRRQFF. In DNA, the CDR3 is TGTGCCAGCAGTTCACTCGGAAGACGGCAGTTCTTC.

This clonotype was seen at least ten times. J is TRBJ1-5 and V is TRBV10-3; D call uncertain. Trimming left V 10 bases short and J 0 bases short, with 10 bases between. This CDR3 has 13 amino acids. Per germline, CDR1 ENHRY and CDR2 SYGVKD. The CDR3 loop is CATRRDSNQPQHF. The CDR3 nucleotides read TGTGCCACCCGTCGAGATAGCAATCAGCCCCAGCATTTT.

This clonotype was found a few times. This chain links TRBV6-2 or TRBV6-3 with TRBJ2-3; the D gene is possibly TRBD1 (6 bases). The CDR3 sequence is 17 residues long. Trimming stripped 2 bases from V and 5 bases from J, with 20 bases between. The germline V gene has CDR1 MNHEY and CDR2 SVGEGT. CDR3 DNA: TGTGCCAGCAGTTACGGGGGCCCCACGAGATCCCGAGATACGCAGTATTTT. It yields the protein CASSYGGPTRSRDTQYF.

This clonotype was found many times. This rearrangement joins TRBV18 to TRBJ2-7; D may be TRBD1 (6 bases). The CDR3 is 14 residues long. V was pared by 6 bases and J by 3 bases, with 15 bases between. The germline V gene has CDR1 KGHSH and CDR2 LQKENI. CDR3 DNA: TGTGCCAGCTCTACAAGGACAGAGAACTACGAGCAGTACTTC. It is translated as CASSTRTENYEQYF.

This clonotype was observed a handful of times. This chain's CDR3 is CATSDLNPPATQYF. In nucleotides, the CDR3 is TGTGCCACCAGTGATTTGAACCCTCCAGCGACCCAGTACTTC. The chain carries TRBV24-1 and TRBJ2-5; D gene ambiguous. This CDR3 has 14 amino acids. V dropped 0 bases and J dropped 7 bases, with 11 bases sitting between them. Germline V gene data show CDR1 as KGHDR and CDR2 as SFDVKD.

This sequence joins TRBV12-3 or TRBV12-4 and TRBJ2-7; D gene ambiguous. With 5 bases removed from V and 3 bases from J, the gap between germline ends came to 14 bases. The CDR3 is 14 residues long. The CDR3 region has the DNA TGTGCCAGCAGTCCCCGGACGGGTGGCTACGAGCAGTACTTC. As protein: CASSPRTGGYEQYF.

Concerning this clonotype itself: This sequence may be a read error, since a much larger clone differs from it by one base. The rearrangement uses TRBV11-2 and TRBJ2-3; D is undetermined. The J call could be wrong; TRBJ1-5 is a better fit for the DNA end. Germline V gene lookup returns CDR1 SGHAT and CDR2 FQNNGV. The CDR3 loop spans 18 amino acids. This CDR3 is CASSSDRLARSGTDTQHF. DNA of the CDR3: TGTGCCAGCAGCTCAGACCGACTAGCAAGGAGTGGCACAGATACGCAGCATTTT.

In regard to this clonotype: One junction end disagrees with the germline gene, perhaps due to a read error. The gene calls are TRBV7-7 and TRBJ2-3; no clear D. The CDR3 runs to 13 residues. The germline V gene encodes CDR1 SSHAT and CDR2 FNYEAQ (reference sequence). The CDR3, as DNA: TGTGCTAGCAGCTTGGGTCTCCGGGATACGCAGTATTTT. This sequence encodes CASSLGLRDTQYF. Variable domain in full (rest from reference TRBV7-7 and TRBJ2-3): GAGVSQSPRYKVTKRGQDVTLRCDPISSHATLYWYQQALGQGPEFLTYFNYEAQPDKSGLPSDRFSAERPEGSISTLTIQRTEQRDSAMYRCASSLGLRDTQYFGPGTRLTVL.